This T cell receptor beta chain was recovered during a study of stem cell transplantation in POMP-related autoinflammatory disease. The method was immunoSEQ multiplex PCR; TCRdb's version includes in-frame clones alone and lacks a portion of them. This table has tens of thousands of clones, approximately 91% appearing once. The study's findings and limits: Across all analyzed T-cell subsets, patients with PRAID tended toward reduced diversity and increased clonality.

Germline V gives CDR1 LNHDA, CDR2 SQIVND (reference sequence). The V gene lost 3 bases and the J gene lost 8 bases, with 8 bases spanning the gap. The CDR3 length is 12 residues. As to this clone: Its antigen remains unknown.

The sequence came from a human patient with POMP-related autoinflammation and immune dysregulation (PRAID). Part of the T cell pool may stem from the graft donor. V gene TRBV19 combines with J gene TRBJ2-1; D might be TRBD2 (5 bases). The material sequenced was CD4+ T cells from PBMCs, taken after stem cell transplantation. CDR3 bases: TGTGCCAGTAGTATTACTAGGGATGAGCAGTTCTTC. Protein sequence: CASSITRDEQFF. The full variable domain, rest sourced from reference TRBV19 and TRBJ2-1, is DGGITQSPKYLFRKEGQNVTLSCEQNLNHDAMYWYRQDPGQGLRLIYYSQIVNDFQKGDIAEGYSVSREKKESFPLTVTSAQKNPTAFYLCASSITRDEQFFGPGTRLTVL.